The T cell receptor beta chain under discussion was sequenced for a study of T cells expressing NK-cell markers. About the research overall: All TCR beta repertoires analysed originated from sorted CD3+CD56+NKG2C+, CD3+CD56+NKG2C- and CD3+CD56-NKG2C+ T cells. Seven donors tested HCMV-seropositive and one tested seronegative among the eight sequenced. Study results and limitations: These clonotypes also led the CD3+CD56-NKG2C+ fraction in a handful of donors. For six donors, the dominant NKG2C+ clonotypes made up about 1.0-7.5% of their CD8+ T cells.

TCRdb reworked the 5' RACE reads into one entry per CDR3 protein, no DNA. Reported are some 500,000 distinct CDR3 sequences; the ten largest clones contain about 1.5%. Details on this clonotype: What it binds is unknown.

CDR1 and CDR2 (germline): SQVTM, ANQGSEA. CDR3 length: 13 residues. This receptor was taken from a woman aged 50 to 60 in good health. The specimen sequenced was blood T cells: a sorted CD56 or NKG2C T cell subset, CD4+ or CD8+ T cells, or bulk PBMC T cells (not recorded which). This sequence joins TRBV29-1 and TRBJ2-7; there is no DNA to check the TCRdb D call of TRBD2. CDR3: CSVGTRLSYEQYF.